The 16 T cell receptor beta chains given below trace back to one sample, sequenced in a study of Graves' ophthalmopathy and Graves' hyperthyroidism. RNA transcripts were the source from which TCR beta CDR3 regions were amplified. Second-round multiplex PCR came after a first-round RT-PCR that employed HTBI primers. TCRdb redid the calling of the multiplex PCR reads with MiXCR, one entry per CDR3 protein. The table records some 750,000 distinct CDR3 sequences, roughly 40% of them present only once. Sequenced sample: peripheral blood. All receptors derive from an adult man with Graves' ophthalmopathy.

This clonotype was seen many times. The chain joins TRBV2 to TRBJ1-1; maybe TRBD1 (6 bases). Trimming removed 8 bases from V and 2 bases from J, with 18 bases in between. The CDR3 is 15 amino acids. Germline-derived CDR1 and CDR2 are SNHLY and FYNNEI. The DNA for the CDR3 is TGTGCCAGCCTGGAGGGGGGTTTGGGAAACACTGAAGCTTTCTTT. Translated, it gives CASLEGGLGNTEAFF.

The genes are TRBV7-2 and TRBJ2-2; tentatively, D is TRBD1 (6 bases). Looked up from germline, CDR1 is SGHTA and CDR2 is FQGNSA. With 5 bases removed from V and 2 bases from J, the gap between germline ends came to 15 bases. The CDR3 has 16 residues. The CDR3 DNA is TGTGCCAGCAGCATACACCGGGACACTAACACCGGGGAGCTGTTTTTT. Amino acid sequence: CASSIHRDTNTGELFF.

The chain is built from TRBV7-9 and TRBJ2-5; 9 bases fit TRBD2. Germline CDR1 is SEHNR and CDR2 is FQNEAQ (reference sequence). CDR3 length equals 16 residues. V was pared by 5 bases and J by 2 bases, with 9 bases of the junction left unmatched. CDR3 in DNA: TGTGCCAGCAGCCAAGATGCTAGCGGGATACAAGAGACCCAGTACTTC. Its protein is CASSQDASGIQETQYF.

V and J are TRBV9 and TRBJ2-5; D may be TRBD1 (6 bases). The V end was cut by 4 bases, the J end by 1 base, with 11 bases between. The CDR3 is 14 amino acids. In germline, CDR1 is SGDLS, CDR2 YYNGEE. In DNA, the CDR3 is TGTGCCAGCAGCCCGTGGGACACCCAAGAGACCCAGTACTTC. Residues: CASSPWDTQETQYF.

This clonotype was counted at least ten times. This rearrangement joins TRBV10-3 to TRBJ2-6; 7 positions match TRBD1. Germline CDR1 reads ENHRY; CDR2 reads SYGVKD. V shed 10 bases and J 1 base; nucleotides not matched to a gene: 13. The CDR3 length is 17 residues. CDR3 sequence: CASTETGRTSGANVLTF. CDR3 bases: TGTGCCAGCACGGAGACAGGGAGAACGTCTGGGGCCAACGTCCTGACTTTC.

The chain joins TRBV27 to TRBJ1-4; TRBD1 agrees at 7 bases. This CDR3 comprises 16 residues. The ends lost 8 bases at V and 4 bases at J; junction bases unmatched: 13. CDR1 MNHEY and CDR2 SMNVEV come from the germline V gene (reference sequence). The CDR3 region has the DNA TGTGCCAGCGCCAGGGGTCTGACAGGGTATAATGAAAAACTGTTTTTT. It is translated as CASARGLTGYNEKLFF.

At least ten counts were recorded for this clonotype. This chain links TRBV7-2 with TRBJ1-4; tentatively, D is TRBD1 (6 bases). The CDR3 is 14 amino acids. V was trimmed by 5 bases and J by 6 bases, leaving 13 bases between them. Germline CDR1 is SGHTA and CDR2 is FQGNSA. CDR3 nucleotides: TGTGCCAGCAGCCCCGGGACACGGGATGAAAAACTGTTTTTT. Translating gives CASSPGTRDEKLFF.

DNA of the CDR3: TGTGCCTGGAGTCAGCAGCCCCAGCATTTT. It specifies CAWSQQPQHF. The rearrangement joins TRBV19 to TRBJ1-5, with D unresolved. Germline loops: CDR1 LNHDA, CDR2 SQIVND (reference sequence). V was pared by 11 bases and J by 7 bases, with 9 bases between. The CDR3 length is 10 residues.

There are many counts of this clonotype. This chain connects TRBV6-5 to TRBJ1-6, with D perhaps matching TRBD1 (5 bases). CDR3 size: 14 residues. Germline V lookup: CDR1 MNHEY, CDR2 SVGAGI. Between the trimmed V and J ends, which lost 5 bases and 12 bases, there was a span of 17 bases. The CDR3 region has the DNA TGTGCCAGCAGTCGGACATTCCTGGGTAAACCCCTCCACTTT. Residues: CASSRTFLGKPLHF.

The table lists this clonotype with many counts. V usage is TRBV7-9 and J usage is TRBJ1-2; 8 bases are shared with TRBD1. The CDR3 is made up of 16 amino acids. CDR1 is SEHNR and CDR2 is FQNEAQ in the germline V gene (reference sequence). After removal of 4 bases from V and 4 bases from J, the junction contained 11 bases not matched to a gene. The CDR3 spells CASSSGGPKGLYGYTF. CDR3 in DNA: TGTGCCAGCAGCTCAGGGGGCCCTAAGGGCCTCTATGGCTACACCTTC.

This chain joins TRBV7-3 and TRBJ2-3, with 12 bases that match TRBD2. V lost 3 bases, J lost 3 bases, and 1 base stayed unmatched. Germline V gene data show CDR1 as SGHTA and CDR2 as FQGTGA. The CDR3 extends over 15 amino acids. Written as DNA, the CDR3 is TGTGCCAGCAGCTTTACTAGCGGGGGGACAGATACGCAGTATTTT. Translation gives CASSFTSGGTDTQYF.

This clonotype was observed many times. The chain couples TRBV19 to TRBJ1-1; D is unresolved. Germline CDR1 is LNHDA and CDR2 is SQIVND (reference sequence). There are 15 residues in the CDR3. V lost 10 bases, J lost 1 base, and 19 bases lay in between. DNA of the CDR3: TGTGCCACCTCACCAAGGCAAAGCACGAACACTGAAGCTTTCTTT. Residues: CATSPRQSTNTEAFF. Looking up the rest from reference TRBV19 and TRBJ1-1 gives the full variable domain: DGGITQSPKYLFRKEGQNVTLSCEQNLNHDAMYWYRQDPGQGLRLIYYSQIVNDFQKGDIAEGYSVSREKKESFPLTVTSAQKNPTAFYLCATSPRQSTNTEAFFGQGTRLTVV.

The chain recombines TRBV15 with TRBJ1-5, with 9 bases matching TRBD1. Germline V gene sequence: CDR1 LNHNV, CDR2 YYDKDF (reference sequence). The length of the CDR3 is 15 residues. The ends lost 3 bases at V and 6 bases at J; junction bases unmatched: 6. The CDR3 coding sequence is TGTGCCACCAGCAGTGGTACAGGGGGCTCTCAGCCCCAGCATTTT. Protein product: CATSSGTGGSQPQHF.

Regarding this clonotype: Possible read error: a much larger clone is one base away. V and J are TRBV11-2 and TRBJ1-2, with D maybe TRBD1 (6 bases). The V gene's germline CDR1 is SGHAT and CDR2 FQNNGV. This CDR3 has 15 amino acids. The CDR3 spells CASSESRGGYYGCTF. CDR3 DNA: TGTGCCAGCAGCGAGAGCAGGGGAGGCTACTATGGCTGCACCTTC.

This clonotype was seen at least ten times. V gene TRBV7-6 combines with J gene TRBJ1-5; no firm D call. V was trimmed by 5 bases and J by 6 bases, leaving 11 bases between them. CDR1 SGHVS and CDR2 FNYEAQ come from the germline V gene. The CDR3 runs 13 residues. The CDR3 region is CASSARLGQPQHF. The DNA of the CDR3 is TGTGCCAGCAGCGCCCGGCTGGGTCAGCCCCAGCATTTT.

This clonotype was picked up many times. This chain links TRBV5-8 with TRBJ2-6; a weak D match, TRBD2 (6 bases). The CDR3 consists of 16 residues. Germline V CDR1 and CDR2: SGHTS, YDEGEE. V lost 3 bases and J 5 bases, leaving 15 bases between the germline ends. CDR3 region: CASSWGERARANVLTF. The CDR3, as DNA: TGTGCCAGCAGCTGGGGCGAGCGGGCGAGGGCCAACGTCCTGACTTTC.